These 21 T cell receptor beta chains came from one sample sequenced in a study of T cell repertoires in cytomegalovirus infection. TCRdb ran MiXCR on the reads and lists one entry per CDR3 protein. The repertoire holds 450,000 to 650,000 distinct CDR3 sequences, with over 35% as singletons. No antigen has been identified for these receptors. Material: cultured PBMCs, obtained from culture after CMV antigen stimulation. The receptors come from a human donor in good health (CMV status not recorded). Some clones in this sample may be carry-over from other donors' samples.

In DNA form, the CDR3 reads TGTGCCAGCAGTTCCGACCTAGCGGGACAAGAGACCCAGTACTTC. Translation: CASSSDLAGQETQYF. The genes are TRBV7-2 and TRBJ2-5, with 9 bases that match TRBD2. V dropped 6 bases and J dropped 2; count of bases not matched to a gene: 7. This CDR3 comprises 15 residues. The germline gives CDR1 SGHTA, CDR2 FQGNSA.

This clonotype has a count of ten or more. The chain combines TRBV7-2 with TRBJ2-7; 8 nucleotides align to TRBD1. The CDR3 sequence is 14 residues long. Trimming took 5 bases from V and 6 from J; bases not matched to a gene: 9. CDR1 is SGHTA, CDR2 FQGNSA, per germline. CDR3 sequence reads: CASSPPGQGIEQYF. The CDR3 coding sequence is TGTGCCAGCAGCCCTCCCGGACAGGGTATCGAGCAGTACTTC.

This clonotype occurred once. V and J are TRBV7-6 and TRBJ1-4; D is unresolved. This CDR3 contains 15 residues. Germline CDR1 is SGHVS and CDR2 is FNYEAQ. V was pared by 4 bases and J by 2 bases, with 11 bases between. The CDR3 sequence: CASSSPLSTNEKLFF. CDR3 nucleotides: TGTGCCAGCAGCTCCCCCTTAAGTACTAATGAAAAACTGTTTTTT.

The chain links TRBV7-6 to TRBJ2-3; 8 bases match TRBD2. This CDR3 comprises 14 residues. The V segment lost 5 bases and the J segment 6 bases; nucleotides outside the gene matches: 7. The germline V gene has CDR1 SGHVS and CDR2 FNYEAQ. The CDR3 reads CASSPAGEGDTQYF. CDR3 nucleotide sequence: TGTGCCAGCAGCCCAGCGGGGGAAGGGGATACGCAGTATTTT.

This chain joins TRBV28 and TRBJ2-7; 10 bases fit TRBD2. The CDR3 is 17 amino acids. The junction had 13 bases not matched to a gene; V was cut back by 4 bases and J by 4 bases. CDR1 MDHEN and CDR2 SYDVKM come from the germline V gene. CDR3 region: CASSSIRLAGEVYEQYF. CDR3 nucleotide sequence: TGTGCCAGCAGTTCCATACGGCTAGCGGGAGAGGTTTACGAGCAGTACTTC. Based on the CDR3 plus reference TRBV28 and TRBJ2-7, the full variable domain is DVKVTQSSRYLVKRTGEKVFLECVQDMDHENMFWYRQDPGLGLRLIYFSYDVKMKEKGDIPEGYSVSREKKERFSLILESASTNQTSMYLCASSSIRLAGEVYEQYFGPGTRLTVT.

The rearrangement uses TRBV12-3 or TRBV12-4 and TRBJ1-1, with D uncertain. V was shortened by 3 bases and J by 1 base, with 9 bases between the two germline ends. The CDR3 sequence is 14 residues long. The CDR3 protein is CASSFYLGNTEAFF. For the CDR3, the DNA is TGTGCCAGCAGTTTTTATCTCGGGAACACTGAAGCTTTCTTT.

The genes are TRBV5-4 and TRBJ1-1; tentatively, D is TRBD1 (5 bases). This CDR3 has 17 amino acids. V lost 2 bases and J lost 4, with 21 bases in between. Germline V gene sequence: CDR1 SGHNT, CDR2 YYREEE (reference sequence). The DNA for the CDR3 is TGTGCCAGCAGCTTTTCCTACCCCGGGGGGACGAGCACTGAAGCTTTCTTT. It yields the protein CASSFSYPGGTSTEAFF.

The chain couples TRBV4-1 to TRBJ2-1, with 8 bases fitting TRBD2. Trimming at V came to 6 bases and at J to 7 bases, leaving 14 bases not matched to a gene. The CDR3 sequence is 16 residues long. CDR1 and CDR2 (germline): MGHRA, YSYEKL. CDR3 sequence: CASRDLRRVAGNEQFF. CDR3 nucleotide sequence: TGCGCCAGCAGGGACCTTAGAAGGGTAGCGGGGAATGAGCAGTTCTTC.

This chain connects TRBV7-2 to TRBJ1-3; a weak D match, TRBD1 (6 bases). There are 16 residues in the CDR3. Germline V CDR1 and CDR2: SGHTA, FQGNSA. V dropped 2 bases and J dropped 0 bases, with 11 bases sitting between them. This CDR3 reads CASSLYRDLSGNTIYF. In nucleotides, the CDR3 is TGTGCCAGCAGCTTATACAGGGATCTCTCTGGAAACACCATATATTTT.

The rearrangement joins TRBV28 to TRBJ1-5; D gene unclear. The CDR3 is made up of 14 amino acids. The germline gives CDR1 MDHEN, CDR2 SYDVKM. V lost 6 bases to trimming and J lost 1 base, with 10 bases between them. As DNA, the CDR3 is TGTGCCAGCAGACCGAGGGTCAGCAATCAGCCCCAGCATTTT. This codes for CASRPRVSNQPQHF.

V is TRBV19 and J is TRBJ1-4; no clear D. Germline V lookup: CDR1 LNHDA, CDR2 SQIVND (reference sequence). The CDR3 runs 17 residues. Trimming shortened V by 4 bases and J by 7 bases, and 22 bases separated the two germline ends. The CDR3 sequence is CASSTVLGLRKGEKLFF. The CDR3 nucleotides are TGTGCCAGTAGTACCGTCCTCGGACTACGGAAAGGTGAAAAACTGTTTTTT.

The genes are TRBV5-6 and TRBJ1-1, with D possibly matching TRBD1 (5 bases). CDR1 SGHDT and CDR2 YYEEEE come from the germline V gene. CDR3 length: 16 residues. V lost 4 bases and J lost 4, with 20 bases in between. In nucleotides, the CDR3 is TGTGCCAGCAGCCCATTATCAGCCGGGGGAGGCACTGAAGCTTTCTTT. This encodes CASSPLSAGGGTEAFF.

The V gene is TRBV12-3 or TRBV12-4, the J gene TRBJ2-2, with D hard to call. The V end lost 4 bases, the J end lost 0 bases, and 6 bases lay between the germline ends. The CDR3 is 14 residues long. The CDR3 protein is CASSSLANTGELFF. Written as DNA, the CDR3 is TGTGCCAGCAGTTCTCTAGCGAACACCGGGGAGCTGTTTTTT.

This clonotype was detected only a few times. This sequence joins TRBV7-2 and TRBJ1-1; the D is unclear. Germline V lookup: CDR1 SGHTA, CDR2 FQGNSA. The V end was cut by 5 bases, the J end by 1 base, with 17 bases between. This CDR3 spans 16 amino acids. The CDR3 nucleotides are TGTGCCAGCAGCCCAGACATGTCTGGCCCGAACACTGAAGCTTTCTTT. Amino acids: CASSPDMSGPNTEAFF.

The CDR3 here is CSARDRAGNQPQHF. Here the CDR3 DNA reads TGCAGTGCTAGAGATCGGGCAGGGAATCAGCCCCAGCATTTT. V gene TRBV20-1 combines with J gene TRBJ1-5; possibly TRBD1 for D (5 bases). In germline, CDR1 is DFQATT, CDR2 SNEGSKA (reference sequence). V lost 0 bases and J 4 bases, leaving 10 bases between the germline ends. This CDR3 has 14 residues.

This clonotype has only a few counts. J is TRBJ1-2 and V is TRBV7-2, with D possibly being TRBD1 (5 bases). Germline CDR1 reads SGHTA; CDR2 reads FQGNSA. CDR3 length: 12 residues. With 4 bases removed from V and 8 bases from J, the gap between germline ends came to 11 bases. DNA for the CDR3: TGTGCCAGCAGCTCCCGGCAGGGAGGCTACACCTTC. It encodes CASSSRQGGYTF.

CDR3: CASRLTGGYQPQHF. CDR3 sequence (DNA): TGTGCCAGCAGGTTGACAGGGGGTTATCAGCCCCAGCATTTT. This chain joins TRBV28 and TRBJ1-5; 9 bases align to TRBD1. Germline CDR1 reads MDHEN; CDR2 reads SYDVKM. CDR3 length equals 14 residues. Trimming at V came to 6 bases and at J to 5 bases, leaving 5 bases not matched to a gene.

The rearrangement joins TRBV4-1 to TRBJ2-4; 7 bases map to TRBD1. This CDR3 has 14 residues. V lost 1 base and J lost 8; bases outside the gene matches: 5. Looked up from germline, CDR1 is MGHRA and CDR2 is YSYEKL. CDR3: CASSQGGTDHIQYF. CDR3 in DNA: TGCGCCAGCAGCCAAGGGGGGACAGACCACATTCAGTACTTC.

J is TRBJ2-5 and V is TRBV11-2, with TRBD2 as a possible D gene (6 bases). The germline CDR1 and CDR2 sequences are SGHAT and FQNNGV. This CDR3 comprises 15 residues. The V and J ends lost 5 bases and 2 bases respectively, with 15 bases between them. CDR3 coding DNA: TGTGCCAGCAGCGTGGGAGGCAGTGCTCAAGAGACCCAGTACTTC. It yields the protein CASSVGGSAQETQYF.

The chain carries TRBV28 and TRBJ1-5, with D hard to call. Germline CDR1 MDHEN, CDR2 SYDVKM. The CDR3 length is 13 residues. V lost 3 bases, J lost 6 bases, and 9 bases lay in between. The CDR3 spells CASSLFAGQPQHF. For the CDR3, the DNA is TGTGCCAGCAGTTTGTTTGCTGGTCAGCCCCAGCATTTT.

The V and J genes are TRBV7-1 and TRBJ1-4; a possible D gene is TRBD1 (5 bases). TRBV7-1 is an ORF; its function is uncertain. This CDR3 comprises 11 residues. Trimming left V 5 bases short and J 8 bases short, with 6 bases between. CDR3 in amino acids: CASSRTEKLFF. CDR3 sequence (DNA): TGTGCCAGCAGCCGGACAGAAAAACTGTTTTTT.